This T cell receptor beta chain was recovered during a study of brain T cells in children with intractable seizures. Whole-study results and caveats: Pre- and post-surgery blood differed in depth, so pre-surgery absences may be undersampling. Viral specificity was inferred only from CDR3 similarity; HCMV serostatus was unknown.

Only cases whose brain tissue showed the highest T cell transcript signatures were sequenced. Before surgery, patients took at least one anti-epileptic drug. Note on this clone: Its antigen is not known.

The length of the CDR3 is 14 residues. Germline V CDR1 and CDR2: GTSNPN, SVGIG (reference sequence). Trimming cost V 0 bases and J 1 base, with 9 bases left between them. Produced via immunoSEQ multiplex PCR; TCRdb's table is partial and in-frame only. The table includes about 80,000 clones, around 90% detected once. V gene TRBV30 combines with J gene TRBJ1-1; D gene unclear. The receptor was isolated from a girl aged 2 to 10 with Rasmussen encephalitis and intractable seizures. Specimen: peripheral blood, collected at surgery. DNA for the CDR3: TGTGCCTGGAGTGTACTAACGGCGAACACTGAAGCTTTCTTT. Its translation is CAWSVLTANTEAFF.